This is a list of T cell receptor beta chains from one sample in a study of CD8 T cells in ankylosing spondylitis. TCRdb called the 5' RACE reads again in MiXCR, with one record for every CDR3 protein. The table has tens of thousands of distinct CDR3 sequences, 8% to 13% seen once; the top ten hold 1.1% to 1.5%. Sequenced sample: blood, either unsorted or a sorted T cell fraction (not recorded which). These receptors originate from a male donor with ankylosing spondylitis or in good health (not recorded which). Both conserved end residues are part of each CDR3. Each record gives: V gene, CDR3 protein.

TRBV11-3,CASSLQTSGGGDTQYF
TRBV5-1,CASSLQPGPKTQPQHF
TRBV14,CASSQRLGGLKSEKLFF
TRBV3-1,CASSTQRGFQETQYF
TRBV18,CASSTQTGGPSSPLHF
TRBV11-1,CASSLGQGDVYVNTEAFF
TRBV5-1,CASSLTRFTGELFF
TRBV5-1,CASSRGDGDSPLHF
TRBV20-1,CSASMDKPYEQYF
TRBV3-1,CASSRRTGLNNEQFF
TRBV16,CASSQGGQWNEKLFF
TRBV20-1,CSARAANQGLSSGNTIYF
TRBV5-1,CASSLGQGRETQYF
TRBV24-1,CATSPRTGGGYGYTF
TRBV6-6,CASRPGQTYEQYF
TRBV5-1,CASSLNSGNTIYF
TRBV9,CASSVEADSYNEQFF
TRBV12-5,CASGSTTNTGELFF
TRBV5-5,CASSLVYWGSGYGYTF
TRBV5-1,CASKIAGGFSDTQYF
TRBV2,CASSEVSRGETQYF
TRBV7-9,CASSLTSGLNEQYF
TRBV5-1,CASSSGQGTTGELFF
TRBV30,CAWSVRRMEKTQYF
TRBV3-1,CASSRRGAGISGANVLTF
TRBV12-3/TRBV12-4,CASSAASPRYNEQFF
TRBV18,CASSPSGLAGYEQYF
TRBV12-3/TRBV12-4,CASSFGTGGMTDTQYF
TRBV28,CASSLSGVISYEQYF
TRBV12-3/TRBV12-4,CASRPGTWDGYTF
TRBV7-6,CASSLALSSGPDHEQFF
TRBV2,CASNYREGITTDTQYF
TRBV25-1,CASVQAGTEAFF
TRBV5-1,CASSLGQGAHNEQFF
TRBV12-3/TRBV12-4,CASSWTSGDTGELFF
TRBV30,CAWRWTAQEPQHF
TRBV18,CASSPGGTGNTIYF
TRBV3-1,CASSQLLSGANVLTF
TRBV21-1,CASSKASGQGTDTQYF